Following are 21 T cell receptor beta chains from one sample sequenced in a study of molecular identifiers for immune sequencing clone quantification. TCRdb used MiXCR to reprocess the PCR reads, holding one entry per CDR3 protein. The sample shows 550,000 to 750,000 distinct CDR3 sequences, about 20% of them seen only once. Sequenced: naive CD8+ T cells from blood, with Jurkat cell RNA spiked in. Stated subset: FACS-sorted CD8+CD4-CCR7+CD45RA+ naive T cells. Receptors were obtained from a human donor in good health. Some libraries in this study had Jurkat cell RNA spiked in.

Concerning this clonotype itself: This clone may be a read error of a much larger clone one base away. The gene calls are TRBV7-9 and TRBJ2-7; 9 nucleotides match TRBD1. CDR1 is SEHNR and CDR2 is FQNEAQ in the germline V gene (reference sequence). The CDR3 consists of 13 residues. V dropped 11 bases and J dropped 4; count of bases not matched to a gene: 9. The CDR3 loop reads CAGNDRGAYEQYF. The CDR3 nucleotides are TGTGCCGGCAACGACAGGGGGGCATACGAGCAGTACTTC.

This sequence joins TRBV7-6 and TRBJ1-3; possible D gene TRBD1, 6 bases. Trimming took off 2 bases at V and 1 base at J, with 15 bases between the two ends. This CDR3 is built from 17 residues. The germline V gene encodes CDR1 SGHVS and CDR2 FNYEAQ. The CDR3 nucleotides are TGTGCCAGCAGCTTACTAAGGGGGTCGGAATCTGGAAACACCATATATTTT. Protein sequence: CASSLLRGSESGNTIYF.

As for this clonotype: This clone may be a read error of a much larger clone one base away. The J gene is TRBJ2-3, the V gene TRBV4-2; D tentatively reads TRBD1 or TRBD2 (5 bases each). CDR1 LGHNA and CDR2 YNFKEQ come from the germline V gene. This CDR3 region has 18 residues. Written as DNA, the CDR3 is TGTGCCAGCAGCCAAGAGGGGGATTGGGCGGGTCTCACAGATACGCGGTATTTT. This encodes CASSQEGDWAGLTDTRYF.

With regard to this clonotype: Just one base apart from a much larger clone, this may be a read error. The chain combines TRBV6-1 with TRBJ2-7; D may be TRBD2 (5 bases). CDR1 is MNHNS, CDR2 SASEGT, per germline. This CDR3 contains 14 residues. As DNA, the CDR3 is TGTGCCAGCAGTGACGTCGCGACTACCTACGAGCGGTACTTC. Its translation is CASSDVATTYERYF.

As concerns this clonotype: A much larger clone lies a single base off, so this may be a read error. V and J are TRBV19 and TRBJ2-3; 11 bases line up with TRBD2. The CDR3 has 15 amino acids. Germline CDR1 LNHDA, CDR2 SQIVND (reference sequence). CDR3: CASGMGLAAADTQYF. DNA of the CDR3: TGTGCCAGTGGTATGGGACTAGCGGCCGCAGATACGCAGTATTTT.

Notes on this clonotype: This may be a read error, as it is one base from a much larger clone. CDR3 DNA: TGTGCCAGCAGCTTAGAAGGCGATGGCTACACCTTC. It is translated as CASSLEGDGYTF. The genes are TRBV7-9 and TRBJ1-2; the D is unclear. The CDR3 sequence is 12 residues long. Looked up from germline, CDR1 is SEHNR and CDR2 is FQNEAQ (reference sequence). With 1 base removed from V and 6 bases from J, the gap between germline ends came to 6 bases.

CDR3 loop: CASSPAVVTGLAYEQYF. CDR3 nucleotides: TGTGCCAGCAGCCCAGCCGTGGTGACGGGGCTTGCCTACGAGCAGTACTTC. The rearrangement uses TRBV3-1 and TRBJ2-7; D tentatively fits TRBD1 or TRBD2 (5 bases each). This CDR3 contains 17 residues. CDR1 is LGHDT, CDR2 YNNKEL, per germline (reference sequence). Trimming removed 4 bases at V and 2 bases at J, with 21 bases between.

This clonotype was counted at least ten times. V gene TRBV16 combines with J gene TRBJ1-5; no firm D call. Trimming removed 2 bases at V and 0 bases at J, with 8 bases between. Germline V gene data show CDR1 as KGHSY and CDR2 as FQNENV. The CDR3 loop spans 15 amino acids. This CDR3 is CASSQPDISNQPQHF. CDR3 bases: TGTGCCAGCAGCCAACCCGACATTAGCAATCAGCCCCAGCATTTT.

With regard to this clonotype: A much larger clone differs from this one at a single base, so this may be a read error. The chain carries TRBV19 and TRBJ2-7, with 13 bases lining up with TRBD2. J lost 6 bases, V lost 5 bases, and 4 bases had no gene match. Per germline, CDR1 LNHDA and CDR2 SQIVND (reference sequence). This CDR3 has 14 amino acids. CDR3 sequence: CASSPGLAGCEQYF. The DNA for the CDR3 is TGTGCCAGTAGTCCGGGACTAGCGGGGTGCGAGCAGTACTTC. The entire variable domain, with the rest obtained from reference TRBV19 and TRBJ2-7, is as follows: DGGITQSPKYLFRKEGQNVTLSCEQNLNHDAMYWYRQDPGQGLRLIYYSQIVNDFQKGDIAEGYSVSREKKESFPLTVTSAQKNPTAFYLCASSPGLAGCEQYFGPGTRLTVT.

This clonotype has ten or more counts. Here the CDR3 reads CATSTGTSGPNEQFF. The CDR3 coding sequence is TGTGCCACCAGCACCGGGACTAGCGGACCTAATGAGCAGTTCTTC. This chain connects TRBV24-1 to TRBJ2-1, with TRBD2 matching over 11 bases. The CDR3 extends over 15 amino acids. Germline-derived CDR1 and CDR2 are KGHDR and SFDVKD. Trimming at V came to 7 bases and at J to 7 bases, leaving 8 bases not matched to a gene.

CDR3 bases: TGCGCCAGCAGCCAAGTACGGGGGGCGCGGGAGACCCAGTACTTC. Residues: CASSQVRGARETQYF. The chain uses TRBV4-3 and TRBJ2-5; D perhaps matches TRBD2 (7 bases). The length of the CDR3 is 15 residues. V shed 1 base and J shed 5 bases, with 14 bases lying between them. The germline V gene encodes CDR1 LGHNA and CDR2 YSLEER.

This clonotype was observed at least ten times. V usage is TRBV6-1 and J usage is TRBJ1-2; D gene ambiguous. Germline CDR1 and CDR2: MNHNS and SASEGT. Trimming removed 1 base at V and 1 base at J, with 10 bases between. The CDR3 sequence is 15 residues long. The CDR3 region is CASSEGMGYNYGYTF. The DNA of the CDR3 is TGTGCCAGCAGTGAAGGCATGGGTTATAACTATGGCTACACCTTC.

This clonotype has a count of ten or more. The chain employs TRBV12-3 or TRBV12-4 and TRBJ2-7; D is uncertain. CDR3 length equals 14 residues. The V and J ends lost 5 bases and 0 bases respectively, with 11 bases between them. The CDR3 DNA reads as TGTGCCAGCAGTCCGACCGGGCCCTCCTACGAGCAGTACTTC. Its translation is CASSPTGPSYEQYF.

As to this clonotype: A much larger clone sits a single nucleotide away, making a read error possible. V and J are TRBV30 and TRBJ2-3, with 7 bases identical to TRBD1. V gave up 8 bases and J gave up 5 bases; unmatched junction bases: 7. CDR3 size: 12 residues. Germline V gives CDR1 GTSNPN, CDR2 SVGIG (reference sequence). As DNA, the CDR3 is TGTGCCGGACAGGAGACGGTAGATACGCAGTATTTT. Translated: CAGQETVDTQYF. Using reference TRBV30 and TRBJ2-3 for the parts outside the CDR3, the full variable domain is SQTIHQWPATLVQPVGSPLSLECTVEGTSNPNLYWYRQAAGRGLQLLFYSVGIGQISSEVPQNLSASRPQDRQFILSSKKLLLSDSGFYLCAGQETVDTQYFGPGTRLTVL.

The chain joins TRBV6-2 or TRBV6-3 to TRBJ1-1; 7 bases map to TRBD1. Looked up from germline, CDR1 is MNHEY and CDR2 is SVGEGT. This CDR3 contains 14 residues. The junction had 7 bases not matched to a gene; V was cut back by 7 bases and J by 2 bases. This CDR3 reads CASKRDRPNTEAFF. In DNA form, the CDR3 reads TGTGCCAGCAAGCGGGACAGACCCAACACTGAAGCTTTCTTT.

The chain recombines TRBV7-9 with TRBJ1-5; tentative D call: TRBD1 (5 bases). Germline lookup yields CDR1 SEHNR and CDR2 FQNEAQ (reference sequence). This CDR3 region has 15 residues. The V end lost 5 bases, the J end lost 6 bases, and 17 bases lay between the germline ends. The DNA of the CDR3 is TGTGCCAGCAGCCAATCGGGGACGGACTTTCAGCCCCAGCATTTT. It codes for CASSQSGTDFQPQHF.

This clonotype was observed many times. CDR3 nucleotide sequence: TGTGCCAGCAGTTACAAACTCACCACAGATACGCAGTATTTT. Amino acids: CASSYKLTTDTQYF. The rearrangement joins TRBV6-2 or TRBV6-3 to TRBJ2-3, with D uncertain. The V and J ends lost 2 bases and 2 bases respectively, with 8 bases between them. The CDR3 is made up of 14 amino acids. The V gene's germline CDR1 is MNHEY and CDR2 SVGEGT.

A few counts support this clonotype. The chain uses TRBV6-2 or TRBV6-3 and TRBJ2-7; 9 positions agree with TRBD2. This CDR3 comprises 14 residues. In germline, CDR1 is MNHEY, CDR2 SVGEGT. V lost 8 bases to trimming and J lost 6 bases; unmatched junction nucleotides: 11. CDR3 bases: TGTGCCAGCTCTCCGGGACTAGCTCCCCGCGAGCAGTACTTC. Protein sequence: CASSPGLAPREQYF.

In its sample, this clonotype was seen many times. The CDR3 loop reads CASSPASYSGNTIYF. In DNA, the CDR3 is TGCGCCAGCAGCCCGGCCAGTTACTCTGGAAACACCATATATTTT. The chain uses TRBV4-3 and TRBJ1-3; D gene uncertain. CDR3 size: 15 residues. Trimming stripped 4 bases from V and 0 bases from J, with 10 bases between. CDR1 is LGHNA and CDR2 is YSLEER in the germline V gene.

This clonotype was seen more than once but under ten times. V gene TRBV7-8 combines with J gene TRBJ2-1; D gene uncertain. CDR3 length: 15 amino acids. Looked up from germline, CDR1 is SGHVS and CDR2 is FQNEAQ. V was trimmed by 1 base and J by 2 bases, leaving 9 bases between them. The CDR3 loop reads CASSLVGVAYNEQFF. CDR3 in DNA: TGTGCCAGCAGCTTAGTTGGGGTCGCCTACAATGAGCAGTTCTTC.

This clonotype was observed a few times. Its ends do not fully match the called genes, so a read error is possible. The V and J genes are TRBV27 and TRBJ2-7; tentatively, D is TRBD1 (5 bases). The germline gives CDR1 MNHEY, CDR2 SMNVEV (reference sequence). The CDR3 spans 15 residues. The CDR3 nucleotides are TGTGCCAGCAGTTTATTTTCAGGGCCGTCCTACAAGCAGTACTTC. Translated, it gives CASSLFSGPSYKQYF.